The T cell receptor beta chain under discussion was sequenced for a study of T cell changes during pregnancy in multiple sclerosis (dated by TCRdb to the late 2010s). Notes on the research overall: The study examined how the T cell repertoire changed over the course of pregnancy in women with multiple sclerosis.

The CDR3 has 15 amino acids, counting the end cysteine and phenylalanine. The only DNA kept is the CDR3, 45 bases in frame from the first base. The germline V gene (reference sequence) supplies CDR1 SGHNT and CDR2 YYREEE. V is trimmed back by 5 bases and J by 1 base, and the junction contains 8 bases that no gene match accounts for. The receptor library was made with the immunoSEQ multiplex PCR assay. TCRdb mirrors the immuneACCESS table, restricted to in-frame sequences. Some clones are absent from its copies; in checked studies, under half trace to an unresolved V gene, and the reason for the others is unknown. The sample table records 45,000 or so clones; 96% of these occur just once. The biggest ten clones account for under 0.9% of the sample. As for this clone: Its antigen target is currently unknown. No much larger clone is present one base from it, and per-base qualities are unavailable.

The sample here was peripheral blood, taken in the second trimester of pregnancy. The sequence is built from TRBV5-4 and TRBJ1-1; 7 bases in between match TRBD1. This TCR derives from a female donor with multiple sclerosis, enrolled in a pregnancy study. The base sequence is TGTGCCAGCAGGACTCGGGACAGACCGAACACTGAAGCTTTCTTT. Its protein reads: CASRTRDRPNTEAFF.